This T cell receptor beta chain stems from a study of blood T cell repertoires in COVID-19. TCRdb keeps only in-frame clones here, not all; method: immunoSEQ multiplex PCR. The sample holds roughly 100,000 clones; 84% are singletons and the top ten take around a quarter. The receptor was derived from a man in his fifties or sixties with acute or convalescent COVID-19. The sample consisted of peripheral blood.

The CDR3 spells CASRGGSYEQYF. The CDR3, as DNA: TGTGCCAGCAGGGGGGGCTCCTACGAGCAGTACTTC. The J gene is TRBJ2-7, the V gene TRBV27; possible D gene TRBD2, 6 bases. Germline lookup yields CDR1 MNHEY and CDR2 SMNVEV (reference sequence). V lost 6 bases, J lost 0 bases, and 6 bases lay in between. The CDR3 runs to 12 residues.